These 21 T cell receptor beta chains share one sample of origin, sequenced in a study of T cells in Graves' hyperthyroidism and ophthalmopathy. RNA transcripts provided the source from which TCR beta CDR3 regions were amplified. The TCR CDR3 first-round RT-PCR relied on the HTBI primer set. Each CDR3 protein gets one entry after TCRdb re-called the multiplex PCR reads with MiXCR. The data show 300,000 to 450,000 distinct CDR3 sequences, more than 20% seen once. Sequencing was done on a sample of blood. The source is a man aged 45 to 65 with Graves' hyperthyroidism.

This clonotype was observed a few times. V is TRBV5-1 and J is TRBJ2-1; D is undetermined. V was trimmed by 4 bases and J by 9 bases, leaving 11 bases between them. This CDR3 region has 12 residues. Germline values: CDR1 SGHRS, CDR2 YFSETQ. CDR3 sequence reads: CASSPSLGEQFF. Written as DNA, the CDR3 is TGCGCCAGCAGCCCCTCTTTAGGTGAGCAGTTCTTC.

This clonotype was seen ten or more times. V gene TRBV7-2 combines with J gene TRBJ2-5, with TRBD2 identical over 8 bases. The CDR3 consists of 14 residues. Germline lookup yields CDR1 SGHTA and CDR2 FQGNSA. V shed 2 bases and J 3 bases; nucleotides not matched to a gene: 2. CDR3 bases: TGTGCCAGCAGCTTAAGCGGGAGAAAAGAGACCCAGTACTTC. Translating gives CASSLSGRKETQYF. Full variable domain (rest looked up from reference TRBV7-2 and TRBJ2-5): GAGVSQSPSNKVTEKGKDVELRCDPISGHTALYWYRQSLGQGLEFLIYFQGNSAPDKSGLPSDRFSAERTGGSVSTLTIQRTQQEDSAVYLCASSLSGRKETQYFGPGTRLLVL.

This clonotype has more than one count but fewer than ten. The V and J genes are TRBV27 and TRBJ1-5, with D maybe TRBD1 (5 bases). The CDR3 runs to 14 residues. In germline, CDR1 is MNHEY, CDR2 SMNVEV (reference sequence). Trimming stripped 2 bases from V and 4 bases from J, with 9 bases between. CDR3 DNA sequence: TGTGCCAGCAGTTTACAGGGTCAAAATCAGCCCCAGCATTTT. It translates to CASSLQGQNQPQHF.

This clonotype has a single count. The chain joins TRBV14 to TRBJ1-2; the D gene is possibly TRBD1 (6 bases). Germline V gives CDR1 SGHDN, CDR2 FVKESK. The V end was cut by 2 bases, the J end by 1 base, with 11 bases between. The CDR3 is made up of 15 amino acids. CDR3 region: CASSQQGSGNYGYTF. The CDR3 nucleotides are TGTGCCAGCAGCCAACAGGGGTCGGGTAACTATGGCTACACCTTC.

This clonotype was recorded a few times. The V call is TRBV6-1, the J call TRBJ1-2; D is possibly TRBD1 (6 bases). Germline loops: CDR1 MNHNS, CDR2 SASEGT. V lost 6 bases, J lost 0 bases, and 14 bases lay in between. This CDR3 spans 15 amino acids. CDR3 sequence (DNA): TGTGCCAGCAGAGACCAGACAGGAGCTAACTATGGCTACACCTTC. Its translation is CASRDQTGANYGYTF.

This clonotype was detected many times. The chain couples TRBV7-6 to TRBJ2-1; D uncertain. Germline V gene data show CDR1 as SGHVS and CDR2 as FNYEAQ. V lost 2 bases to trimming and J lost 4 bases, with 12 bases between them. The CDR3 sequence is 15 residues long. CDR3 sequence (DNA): TGTGCCAGCAGCTTAAGAGACCAGCTATACAATGAGCAGTTCTTC. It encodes CASSLRDQLYNEQFF.

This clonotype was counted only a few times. The CDR3 nucleotides are TGTGCCACCAGTGAGGGAGGAACAGGCCTACGCCGCCAAGAGACCCAGTACTTC. This translates into CATSEGGTGLRRQETQYF. The chain recombines TRBV24-1 with TRBJ2-5, with D possibly matching TRBD2 (6 bases). V lost 4 bases to trimming and J lost 1 base, with 21 bases between them. CDR1 and CDR2 (germline): KGHDR, SFDVKD. The CDR3 extends over 18 amino acids.

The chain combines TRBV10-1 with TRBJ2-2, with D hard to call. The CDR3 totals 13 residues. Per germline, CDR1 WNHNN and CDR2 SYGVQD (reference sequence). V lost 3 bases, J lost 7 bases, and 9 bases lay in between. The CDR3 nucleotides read TGCGCCAGCAGTGAAAGGTTCGGCGGGGAGCTGTTTTTT. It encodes CASSERFGGELFF.

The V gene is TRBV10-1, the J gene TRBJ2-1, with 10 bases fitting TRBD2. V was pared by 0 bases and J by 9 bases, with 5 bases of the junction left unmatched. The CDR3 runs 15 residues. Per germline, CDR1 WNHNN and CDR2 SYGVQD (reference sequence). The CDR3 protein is CASSESASGSSEQFF. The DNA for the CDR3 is TGCGCCAGCAGTGAGTCGGCTAGCGGGAGTAGTGAGCAGTTCTTC.

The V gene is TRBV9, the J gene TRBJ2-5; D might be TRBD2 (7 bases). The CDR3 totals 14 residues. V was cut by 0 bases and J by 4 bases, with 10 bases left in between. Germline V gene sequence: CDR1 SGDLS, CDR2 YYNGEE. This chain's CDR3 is CASSVGGGLETQYF. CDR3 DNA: TGTGCCAGCAGCGTAGGGGGGGGCTTAGAGACCCAGTACTTC.

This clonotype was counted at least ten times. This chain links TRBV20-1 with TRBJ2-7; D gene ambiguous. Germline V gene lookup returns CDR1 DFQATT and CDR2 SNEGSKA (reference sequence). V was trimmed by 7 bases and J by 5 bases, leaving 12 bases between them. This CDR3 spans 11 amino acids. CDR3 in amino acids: CSGVHGDEQYF. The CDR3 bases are TGCAGTGGTGTCCACGGCGACGAGCAGTACTTC.

The CDR3 sequence: CSARDIGLAGGNEQFF. The CDR3 DNA is TGCAGTGCTAGAGATATCGGACTAGCGGGAGGCAATGAGCAGTTCTTC. V and J are TRBV20-1 and TRBJ2-1, with 14 bases fitting TRBD2. The V segment lost 0 bases and the J segment 6 bases; nucleotides outside the gene matches: 4. The CDR3 contains 16 residues. Germline V gene sequence: CDR1 DFQATT, CDR2 SNEGSKA (reference sequence).

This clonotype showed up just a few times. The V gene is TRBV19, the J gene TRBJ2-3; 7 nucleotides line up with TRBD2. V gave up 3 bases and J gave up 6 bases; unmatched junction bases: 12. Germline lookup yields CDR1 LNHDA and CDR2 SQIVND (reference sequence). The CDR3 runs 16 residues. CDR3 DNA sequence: TGTGCCAGTAGTATCCAGGGAGCGGGATTTTCGGATACGCAGTATTTT. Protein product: CASSIQGAGFSDTQYF.

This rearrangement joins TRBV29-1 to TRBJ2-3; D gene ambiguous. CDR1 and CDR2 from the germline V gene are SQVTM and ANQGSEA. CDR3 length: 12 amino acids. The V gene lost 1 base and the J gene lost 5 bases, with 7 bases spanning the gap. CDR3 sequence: CSVEVEGDTQYF. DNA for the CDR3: TGCAGCGTTGAAGTCGAAGGAGATACGCAGTATTTT.

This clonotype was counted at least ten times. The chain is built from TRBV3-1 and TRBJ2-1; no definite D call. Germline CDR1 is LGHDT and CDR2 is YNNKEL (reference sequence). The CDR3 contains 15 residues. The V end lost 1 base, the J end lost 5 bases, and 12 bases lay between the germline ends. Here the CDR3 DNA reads TGTGCCAGCAGCCAAGGTGTCAGCCAAAACAATGAGCAGTTCTTC. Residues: CASSQGVSQNNEQFF.

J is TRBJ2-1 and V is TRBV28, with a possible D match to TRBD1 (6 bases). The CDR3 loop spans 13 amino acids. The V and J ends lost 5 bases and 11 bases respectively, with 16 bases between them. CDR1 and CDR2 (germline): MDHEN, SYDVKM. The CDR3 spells CASSRRLDSQQFF. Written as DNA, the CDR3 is TGTGCCAGCAGTCGACGCCTGGACAGCCAGCAGTTCTTC.

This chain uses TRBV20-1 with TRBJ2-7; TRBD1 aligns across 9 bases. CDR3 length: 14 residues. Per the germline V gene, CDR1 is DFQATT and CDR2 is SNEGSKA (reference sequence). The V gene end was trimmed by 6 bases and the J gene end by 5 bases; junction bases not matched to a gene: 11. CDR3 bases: TGCAGTGCCCGGGGGGACAGGGAACTTCACGAGCAGTACTTC. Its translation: CSARGDRELHEQYF.

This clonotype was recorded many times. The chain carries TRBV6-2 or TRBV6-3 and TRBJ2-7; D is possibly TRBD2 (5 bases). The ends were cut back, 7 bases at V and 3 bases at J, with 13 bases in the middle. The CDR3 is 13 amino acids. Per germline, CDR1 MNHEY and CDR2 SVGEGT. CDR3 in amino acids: CASTLVAGYEQYF. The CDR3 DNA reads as TGTGCCAGCACCTTGGTGGCGGGCTACGAGCAGTACTTC.

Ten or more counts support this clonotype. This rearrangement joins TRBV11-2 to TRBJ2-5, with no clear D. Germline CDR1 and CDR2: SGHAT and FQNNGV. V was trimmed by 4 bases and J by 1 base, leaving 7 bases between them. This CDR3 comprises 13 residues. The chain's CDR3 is CASSSGFQETQYF. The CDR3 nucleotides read TGTGCCAGCAGCTCAGGATTCCAAGAGACCCAGTACTTC.

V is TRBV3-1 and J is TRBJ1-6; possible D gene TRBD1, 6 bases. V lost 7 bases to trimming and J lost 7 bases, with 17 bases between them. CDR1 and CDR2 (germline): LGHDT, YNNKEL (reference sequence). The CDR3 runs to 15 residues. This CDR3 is CASTKTDSINSPLHF. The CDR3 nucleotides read TGTGCCAGCACCAAAACGGACAGCATAAATTCACCCCTCCACTTT.

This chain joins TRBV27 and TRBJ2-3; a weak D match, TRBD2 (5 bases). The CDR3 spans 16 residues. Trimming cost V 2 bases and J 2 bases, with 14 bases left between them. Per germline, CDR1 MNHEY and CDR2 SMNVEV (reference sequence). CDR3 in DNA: TGTGCCAGCAGTTTAGAGCGGAGACCTCCCACAGATACGCAGTATTTT. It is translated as CASSLERRPPTDTQYF.